These T cell receptor beta chains were read from a single sample in a study of patients and donors after allogeneic stem cell transplantation. From the RT-PCR reads, TCRdb called clonotypes with MiXCR, one entry per CDR3 protein. The table includes more than 850,000 distinct CDR3 sequences, about a sixth detected once. The sample was blood, either unsorted or a sorted T cell fraction (not recorded which). The receptors were sampled from a human donor who was either an allogeneic HSCT recipient or a stem cell or donor lymphocyte infusion donor (not recorded which). It is not recorded whose cells these are; they may come from a transplant donor. The CDR3 runs from the conserved cysteine through the conserved F or W. D genes are given only for firm matches. Not all rows give a size; the values are once, few, many and, for expanded clones, a class.

D gene: NA
clone size: few
J gene: TRBJ2-3
V gene: TRBV6-1
CDR3 protein: CASSRQTSDTQYF
CDR3 DNA: TGTGCCAGCAGTCGCCAGACTAGTGACACGCAGTATTTT

D gene: NA
clone size: many
J gene: TRBJ1-1
V gene: TRBV12-3/TRBV12-4
CDR3 protein: CASSLPTGIVSEAFF
CDR3 DNA: TGTGCCAGCAGCCTACCCACAGGGATCGTCTCTGAAGCTTTCTTT

D gene: TRBD2
clone size: NA
J gene: TRBJ2-2
V gene: TRBV5-1
CDR3 protein: CASSLLGRALAGELFF
CDR3 DNA: TGCGCCAGCAGCTTGCTCGGGAGGGCCCTCGCCGGGGAGCTGTTTTTT

D gene: TRBD2
clone size: once
J gene: TRBJ2-5
V gene: TRBV20-1
CDR3 protein: CSAASGGGETQYF
CDR3 DNA: TGCAGTGCTGCCTCGGGGGGAGGAGAGACCCAGTACTTC

D gene: TRBD1
clone size: few
J gene: TRBJ1-1
V gene: TRBV6-1
CDR3 protein: CASRSGTGVGVTEAFF
CDR3 DNA: TGTGCCAGCAGATCCGGGACAGGGGTTGGCGTAACTGAAGCTTTCTTT

D gene: NA
clone size: NA
J gene: TRBJ1-5
V gene: TRBV2
CDR3 protein: CASRFEVVDNQRPQHF
CDR3 DNA: TGTGCCAGCAGGTTCGAAGTGGTAGACAATCAGCGGCCCCAGCATTTT

D gene: NA
clone size: NA
J gene: TRBJ2-7
V gene: TRBV5-1
CDR3 protein: CASSLTPPGTYEQYF
CDR3 DNA: TGCGCCAGCAGCTTAACTCCGCCCGGAACCTACGAGCAGTACTTC

D gene: NA
clone size: NA
J gene: TRBJ2-1
V gene: TRBV9
CDR3 protein: CASSVGQYNEQFF
CDR3 DNA: TGTGCCAGCAGCGTAGGACAGTACAATGAGCAGTTCTTC

D gene: TRBD1
clone size: few
J gene: TRBJ2-7
V gene: TRBV12-3/TRBV12-4
CDR3 protein: CASSPRTGGSGQYF
CDR3 DNA: TGTGCCAGCAGTCCCCGGACAGGGGGAAGCGGGCAGTACTTC

D gene: NA
clone size: NA
J gene: TRBJ2-1
V gene: TRBV20-1
CDR3 protein: CSATQDRGNEQFF
CDR3 DNA: TGCAGTGCTACCCAGGACCGGGGCAATGAGCAGTTCTTC

D gene: TRBD1
clone size: few
J gene: TRBJ2-7
V gene: TRBV5-1
CDR3 protein: CASSTDRAGAYEQYF
CDR3 DNA: TGCGCCAGCAGTACGGACAGGGCTGGTGCCTACGAGCAGTACTTC

D gene: NA
clone size: NA
J gene: TRBJ1-1
V gene: TRBV12-3/TRBV12-4
CDR3 protein: CASSYIAEGLEAFF
CDR3 DNA: TGTGCCAGCAGTTATATAGCGGAGGGATTGGAAGCTTTCTTT

D gene: NA
clone size: NA
J gene: TRBJ2-1
V gene: TRBV9
CDR3 protein: CASSVAPLSGVRNEQFF
CDR3 DNA: TGTGCCAGCAGCGTAGCTCCCCTTTCGGGGGTAAGAAATGAGCAGTTCTTC

D gene: NA
clone size: NA
J gene: TRBJ2-1
V gene: TRBV4-3
CDR3 protein: CASSQAGGTVFNEQFF
CDR3 DNA: TGCGCCAGCAGCCAAGCAGGGGGGACTGTTTTCAATGAGCAGTTCTTC

D gene: NA
clone size: NA
J gene: TRBJ2-2
V gene: TRBV7-2
CDR3 protein: CAKGAGELFF
CDR3 DNA: TGTGCCAAAGGGGCCGGGGAGCTGTTTTTT

D gene: NA
clone size: NA
J gene: TRBJ2-2
V gene: TRBV7-9
CDR3 protein: CASSLGLFGENTGELFF
CDR3 DNA: TGTGCCAGCAGCTTAGGGTTGTTTGGTGAGAACACCGGGGAGCTGTTTTTT

D gene: TRBD1
clone size: NA
J gene: TRBJ2-7
V gene: TRBV7-9
CDR3 protein: CASSLRQGRSYEQYF
CDR3 DNA: TGTGCCAGCAGCTTACGACAGGGGCGCTCCTACGAGCAGTACTTC

D gene: NA
clone size: NA
J gene: TRBJ2-1
V gene: TRBV6-1
CDR3 protein: CASSPPGTGSNEQFF
CDR3 DNA: TGTGCCAGCAGTCCTCCCGGGACTGGATCCAATGAGCAGTTCTTC

D gene: TRBD1
clone size: many
J gene: TRBJ2-7
V gene: TRBV12-3/TRBV12-4
CDR3 protein: CASSTGTGVEQYF
CDR3 DNA: TGTGCCAGCAGTACAGGGACAGGGGTAGAGCAGTACTTC

D gene: NA
clone size: NA
J gene: TRBJ2-5
V gene: TRBV5-1
CDR3 protein: CASSFPDPETQYF
CDR3 DNA: TGCGCCAGCAGCTTCCCGGACCCAGAGACCCAGTACTTC

D gene: TRBD2
clone size: NA
J gene: TRBJ2-1
V gene: TRBV15
CDR3 protein: CATSRSIAGAEYNEQFF
CDR3 DNA: TGTGCCACCAGCAGATCAATAGCGGGAGCGGAGTACAATGAGCAGTTCTTC

D gene: NA
clone size: few
J gene: TRBJ2-1
V gene: TRBV12-3/TRBV12-4
CDR3 protein: CASSARRGGEQFF
CDR3 DNA: TGTGCCAGCAGTGCCCGCAGGGGGGGTGAGCAGTTCTTC

D gene: NA
clone size: few
J gene: TRBJ1-6
V gene: TRBV5-6
CDR3 protein: CASSSTGYSYNSPLHF
CDR3 DNA: TGTGCCAGCAGCTCTACAGGCTACTCCTATAATTCACCCCTCCACTTT

D gene: NA
clone size: many
J gene: TRBJ1-5
V gene: TRBV20-1
CDR3 protein: CSARDGSNQPQHF
CDR3 DNA: TGCAGTGCTAGAGATGGCAGCAATCAGCCCCAGCATTTT

D gene: TRBD1
clone size: NA
J gene: TRBJ2-7
V gene: TRBV5-1
CDR3 protein: CASSWGTGRAYEQYF
CDR3 DNA: TGCGCCAGCAGCTGGGGGACAGGGAGGGCCTACGAGCAGTACTTC

D gene: TRBD1
clone size: NA
J gene: TRBJ1-1
V gene: TRBV12-5
CDR3 protein: CASGRTVTGGYTEAFF
CDR3 DNA: TGTGCTAGTGGCCGGACGGTGACAGGGGGATATACTGAAGCTTTCTTT

D gene: TRBD1
clone size: few
J gene: TRBJ1-1
V gene: TRBV19
CDR3 protein: CASSRQGGLEAFF
CDR3 DNA: TGTGCCAGTAGTCGACAGGGAGGTTTAGAAGCTTTCTTT

D gene: TRBD2
clone size: NA
J gene: TRBJ2-4
V gene: TRBV28
CDR3 protein: CASSATSGSTVNIQYF
CDR3 DNA: TGTGCCAGCAGTGCTACTAGCGGGAGTACGGTAAACATTCAGTACTTC

D gene: NA
clone size: NA
J gene: TRBJ2-2
V gene: TRBV6-5
CDR3 protein: CASSFHRDTGELFF
CDR3 DNA: TGTGCCAGCAGTTTTCACCGGGACACCGGGGAGCTGTTTTTT

D gene: TRBD1
clone size: NA
J gene: TRBJ1-5
V gene: TRBV9
CDR3 protein: CASSEGTGVNQPQHF
CDR3 DNA: TGTGCCAGCAGCGAGGGGACAGGCGTCAATCAGCCCCAGCATTTT

D gene: NA
clone size: few
J gene: TRBJ1-6
V gene: TRBV6-2/TRBV6-3
CDR3 protein: CASSHGGPLHF
CDR3 DNA: TGTGCCAGCAGCCACGGGGGACCCCTCCACTTT

D gene: NA
clone size: NA
J gene: TRBJ1-2
V gene: TRBV5-1
CDR3 protein: CASSPQDSSGYTF
CDR3 DNA: TGCGCCAGCAGCCCTCAAGACAGCTCTGGCTACACCTTC

D gene: NA
clone size: NA
J gene: TRBJ2-2
V gene: TRBV20-1
CDR3 protein: CSARGQPTGELFF
CDR3 DNA: TGCAGTGCTAGGGGACAACCAACCGGGGAGCTGTTTTTT

D gene: NA
clone size: NA
J gene: TRBJ1-1
V gene: TRBV10-3
CDR3 protein: CAITPHEGNTEAFF
CDR3 DNA: TGTGCCATCACTCCACACGAGGGGAACACTGAAGCTTTCTTT

D gene: TRBD2
clone size: few
J gene: TRBJ2-5
V gene: TRBV12-3/TRBV12-4
CDR3 protein: CASSAWSRGSQETQYF
CDR3 DNA: TGTGCCAGCAGTGCCTGGTCGCGGGGGTCCCAAGAGACCCAGTACTTC

D gene: NA
clone size: NA
J gene: TRBJ1-6
V gene: TRBV5-1
CDR3 protein: CASSLESRGRSPLHF
CDR3 DNA: TGCGCCAGCAGCTTGGAGTCTAGGGGCAGATCACCCCTCCACTTT

D gene: NA
clone size: NA
J gene: TRBJ2-1
V gene: TRBV4-3
CDR3 protein: CASSQDGGLAEGYNEQFF
CDR3 DNA: TGCGCCAGCAGCCAAGATGGGGGCCTAGCGGAAGGATACAATGAGCAGTTCTTC

D gene: TRBD2
clone size: NA
J gene: TRBJ2-7
V gene: TRBV5-1
CDR3 protein: CASSRGLAENYEQYF
CDR3 DNA: TGCGCCAGCAGCCGGGGACTAGCGGAGAACTACGAGCAGTACTTC

D gene: NA
clone size: NA
J gene: TRBJ2-7
V gene: TRBV7-2
CDR3 protein: CASRFETLGVYEQYF
CDR3 DNA: TGTGCCAGCAGGTTTGAGACACTTGGGGTCTACGAGCAGTACTTC

D gene: NA
clone size: few
J gene: TRBJ2-1
V gene: TRBV18
CDR3 protein: CASSHQSNEQFF
CDR3 DNA: TGTGCCAGCTCACATCAGAGCAATGAGCAGTTCTTC

D gene: TRBD1
clone size: many
J gene: TRBJ1-2
V gene: TRBV20-1
CDR3 protein: CSARDQDRGYTF
CDR3 DNA: TGCAGTGCTAGAGATCAGGACAGGGGCTACACCTTC

D gene: TRBD1
clone size: NA
J gene: TRBJ1-4
V gene: TRBV12-3/TRBV12-4
CDR3 protein: CASTGDSHGKLFF
CDR3 DNA: TGTGCCAGCACCGGGGACAGCCACGGAAAACTGTTTTTT

D gene: NA
clone size: few
J gene: TRBJ2-1
V gene: TRBV4-3
CDR3 protein: CASSQDRRGYNEQFF
CDR3 DNA: TGCGCCAGCAGCCAAGATCGGCGGGGCTACAATGAGCAGTTCTTC

D gene: TRBD1
clone size: many
J gene: TRBJ1-5
V gene: TRBV12-3/TRBV12-4
CDR3 protein: CASSPTGAGQPQHF
CDR3 DNA: TGTGCCAGCAGTCCTACAGGGGCTGGTCAGCCCCAGCATTTT

D gene: NA
clone size: NA
J gene: TRBJ1-2
V gene: TRBV20-1
CDR3 protein: CSASDTGGSHYGYTF
CDR3 DNA: TGCAGTGCTAGTGATACAGGCGGTTCGCACTATGGCTACACCTTC

D gene: TRBD1
clone size: NA
J gene: TRBJ2-7
V gene: TRBV18
CDR3 protein: CASSPVLPGQLTYEQYF
CDR3 DNA: TGTGCCAGCTCACCGGTCTTACCGGGACAGCTTACCTACGAGCAGTACTTC

D gene: TRBD1
clone size: NA
J gene: TRBJ2-2
V gene: TRBV10-3
CDR3 protein: CAISDSDRDPGELFF
CDR3 DNA: TGTGCCATCAGTGACTCCGACAGGGACCCCGGGGAGCTGTTTTTT

D gene: NA
clone size: few
J gene: TRBJ2-7
V gene: TRBV7-6
CDR3 protein: CASSLTLAEQYF
CDR3 DNA: TGTGCCAGCAGCTTAACTCTAGCGGAGCAGTACTTC

D gene: NA
clone size: NA
J gene: TRBJ2-6
V gene: TRBV15
CDR3 protein: CATSRDIGAGANVLTF
CDR3 DNA: TGTGCCACCAGCAGAGATATCGGGGCTGGGGCCAACGTCCTGACTTTC

D gene: TRBD1
clone size: NA
J gene: TRBJ1-1
V gene: TRBV29-1
CDR3 protein: CSGGSRTGNTEAFF
CDR3 DNA: TGCAGCGGAGGGAGCCGGACAGGGAACACTGAAGCTTTCTTT

D gene: TRBD1
clone size: few
J gene: TRBJ2-1
V gene: TRBV7-8
CDR3 protein: CASSLGTALSYNEQFF
CDR3 DNA: TGTGCCAGCAGCCTCGGGACAGCCCTCTCCTACAATGAGCAGTTCTTC

D gene: NA
clone size: few
J gene: TRBJ2-7
V gene: TRBV10-3
CDR3 protein: CAISPGPTYEQYF
CDR3 DNA: TGTGCCATCAGTCCAGGACCTACCTACGAGCAGTACTTC